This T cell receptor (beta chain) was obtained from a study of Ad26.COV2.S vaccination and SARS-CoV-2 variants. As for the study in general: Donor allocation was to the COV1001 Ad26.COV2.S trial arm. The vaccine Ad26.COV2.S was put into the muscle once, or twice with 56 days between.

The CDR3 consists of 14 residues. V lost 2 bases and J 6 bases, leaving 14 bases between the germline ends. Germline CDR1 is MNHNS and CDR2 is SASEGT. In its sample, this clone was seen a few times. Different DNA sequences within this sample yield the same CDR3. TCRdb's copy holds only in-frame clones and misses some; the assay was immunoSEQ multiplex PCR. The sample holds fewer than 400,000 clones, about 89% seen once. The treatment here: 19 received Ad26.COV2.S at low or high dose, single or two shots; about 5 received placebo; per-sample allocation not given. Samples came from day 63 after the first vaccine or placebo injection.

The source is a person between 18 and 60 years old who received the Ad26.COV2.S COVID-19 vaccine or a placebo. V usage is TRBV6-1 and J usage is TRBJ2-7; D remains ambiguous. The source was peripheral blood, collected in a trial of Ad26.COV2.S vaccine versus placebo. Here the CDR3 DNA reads TGTGCCAGCAGTGAAATCGCGGAAAGGCGCGAGCAGTACTTC. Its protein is CASSEIAERREQYF.